This T cell receptor beta chain comes out of a study of vaccination effects on CD4 cells after COVID-19. Study-level information: Samples collected post-vaccine were obtained a median of 72 days after the second dose.

Germline CDR1 and CDR2: LNHNV and YYDKDF (reference sequence). The CDR3 consists of 15 residues. The J segment lost 5 bases and the V segment lost 5 bases, leaving 7 bases of the junction unmatched. Broader study findings: The study enrolled few convalescent patients and sampled no early post-infection timepoints.

This clone was counted between two and nine times. Its target is unknown. Produced via immunoSEQ multiplex PCR; TCRdb's table is partial and in-frame only. The top ten hold under 30% of the sample, which has approximately 24,000 clones, around 77% seen once. Before sequencing, viral peptide pools were used by the ViraFEST assay to expand antigen-specific CD4+ T cells. With 10 to 11 days of culture completed, CD4+ T cells were isolated. Participants got two doses of BNT162b2 or mRNA-1273 vaccine. Neither prior SARS-CoV-2 infection nor positive nucleocapsid antibodies were present in the vaccine recipients. Peptides at about 9.9 ug/ml and IL-2 at 10 IU/ml were added to approximately 2 million PBMC per well.

The clonotype comes from a human donor who received a COVID-19 vaccine. This chain joins TRBV15 and TRBJ2-2, with 8 bases identical to TRBD1. The sample consisted of CD4+ T cells from PBMCs cultured with HCoV-NL63 spike peptides, taken after COVID-19 vaccination. The CDR3 is CATSPRQGLTGELFF. DNA of the CDR3: TGTGCCACCAGCCCGCGACAGGGGTTAACCGGGGAGCTGTTTTTT. Filled out from reference TRBV15 and TRBJ2-2, the complete variable domain reads DAMVIQNPRYQVTQFGKPVTLSCSQTLNHNVMYWYQQKSSQAPKLLFHYYDKDFNNEADTPDNFQSRRPNTSFCFLDIRSPGLGDTAMYLCATSPRQGLTGELFFGEGSRLTVL.